What follows are 23 T cell receptor beta chains derived from one specimen sequenced in a study of T cell changes during pregnancy in multiple sclerosis. Here immunoSEQ multiplex PCR was the method, and the copy in TCRdb shows in-frame clones only, minus some. The sample holds 45,000 or so clones, 88% seen once. Source: CD8+ T cells from peripheral blood mononuclear cells, taken after pregnancy. All receptors derive from a female donor in good health, enrolled as a control in a pregnancy study.

The V call is TRBV5-4, the J call TRBJ2-1; 9 positions agree with TRBD2. Germline V gene lookup returns CDR1 SGHNT and CDR2 YYREEE (reference sequence). The CDR3 has 15 amino acids. The ends lost 0 bases at V and 5 bases at J; junction bases unmatched: 3. CDR3 bases: TGTGCCAGCAGCTTGGAGACTAGCGGAAACAATGAGCAGTTCTTC. It yields the protein CASSLETSGNNEQFF.

The chain uses TRBV9 and TRBJ1-1, with 11 bases fitting TRBD1. The germline V gene encodes CDR1 SGDLS and CDR2 YYNGEE. The CDR3 runs 13 residues. V lost 3 bases, J lost 8 bases, and 3 bases stayed unmatched. CDR3 coding DNA: TGTGCCAGCAGCGCCGGGACAGGGGGAGAAGCTTTCTTT. It specifies CASSAGTGGEAFF.

This clone appeared a single time. J is TRBJ2-1 and V is TRBV7-9; tentative D call: TRBD2 (7 bases). V was pared by 0 bases and J by 8 bases, with 8 bases between. CDR1 and CDR2 (germline): SEHNR, FQNEAQ (reference sequence). The CDR3 runs to 13 residues. CDR3 loop: CASSLAGGDEQFF. In nucleotides, the CDR3 is TGTGCCAGCAGCTTAGCAGGGGGGGATGAGCAGTTCTTC.

The V gene is TRBV5-1, the J gene TRBJ2-5; no firm D call. The CDR3 consists of 14 residues. Looked up from germline, CDR1 is SGHRS and CDR2 is YFSETQ. The V and J ends lost 0 bases and 3 bases respectively, with 9 bases between them. The chain's CDR3 is CASSLASGKETQYF. CDR3 DNA sequence: TGCGCCAGCAGCTTGGCGTCAGGCAAAGAGACCCAGTACTTC.

This chain connects TRBV19 to TRBJ2-1; TRBD2 is a possible D gene (5 bases). This CDR3 has 15 amino acids. Germline-derived CDR1 and CDR2 are LNHDA and SQIVND (reference sequence). The germline V and J ends were trimmed by 3 bases and 6 bases, with 15 bases remaining between them. The chain's CDR3 is CASSISSSGVNEQFF. As DNA, the CDR3 is TGTGCCAGTAGTATCTCTTCCTCCGGGGTCAATGAGCAGTTCTTC.

This chain uses TRBV6-4 with TRBJ1-3, with D maybe TRBD1 (6 bases). In germline, CDR1 is MRHNA, CDR2 SNTAGT. The CDR3 length is 15 residues. The ends were cut back, 1 base at V and 3 bases at J, with 10 bases in the middle. CDR3 in DNA: TGTGCCAGCAGTGACTTTAACAGGGTTGGAAACACCATATATTTT. Residues: CASSDFNRVGNTIYF.

The V call is TRBV7-9, the J call TRBJ1-1, with D possibly TRBD1 on 5 matching bases. This CDR3 region has 13 residues. CDR1 SEHNR and CDR2 FQNEAQ come from the germline V gene (reference sequence). V gave up 5 bases and J gave up 8 bases, with 15 bases separating them. In nucleotides, the CDR3 is TGTGCCAGCAGCCTCGACAAGGGGTTAGAAGCTTTCTTT. It yields the protein CASSLDKGLEAFF.

The chain recombines TRBV14 with TRBJ2-7; a possible D gene is TRBD1 (6 bases). Germline values: CDR1 SGHDN, CDR2 FVKESK. CDR3 size: 12 residues. The germline V and J ends were trimmed by 2 bases and 4 bases, with 6 bases remaining between them. The CDR3 DNA reads as TGTGCCAGCAGCCAAAGGGGGTACGAGCAGTACTTC. Translated: CASSQRGYEQYF. Based on the CDR3 plus reference TRBV14 and TRBJ2-7, the full variable domain is EAGVTQFPSHSVIEKGQTVTLRCDPISGHDNLYWYRRVMGKEIKFLLHFVKESKQDESGMPNNRFLAERTGGTYSTLKVQPAELEDSGVYFCASSQRGYEQYFGPGTRLTVT.

In regard to this clone: Within the sample, other DNA sequences also encode this same CDR3. The chain couples TRBV4-3 to TRBJ2-1; TRBD1 aligns across 8 bases. The CDR3 runs 15 residues. CDR1 and CDR2 (germline): LGHNA, YSLEER. V dropped 2 bases and J dropped 4; count of bases not matched to a gene: 4. CDR3 region: CASSQRQGLYNEQFF. DNA for the CDR3: TGCGCCAGCAGCCAACGACAGGGGCTTTACAATGAGCAGTTCTTC.

This chain joins TRBV2 and TRBJ1-2; unclear D gene. Trimming removed 2 bases at V and 5 bases at J, with 12 bases between. In germline, CDR1 is SNHLY, CDR2 FYNNEI. The CDR3 has 14 amino acids. The CDR3 sequence: CASSESVGGYGYTF. The CDR3 nucleotides read TGTGCCAGCAGTGAAAGTGTTGGAGGTTATGGCTACACCTTC. The full variable domain, rest sourced from reference TRBV2 and TRBJ1-2, is EPEVTQTPSHQVTQMGQEVILRCVPISNHLYFYWYRQILGQKVEFLVSFYNNEISEKSEIFDDQFSVERPDGSNFTLKIRSTKLEDSAMYFCASSESVGGYGYTFGSGTRLTVV.

The chain combines TRBV30 with TRBJ2-3; a possible D gene is TRBD1 (5 bases). V was pared by 1 base and J by 2 bases, with 19 bases between. Germline V gene sequence: CDR1 GTSNPN, CDR2 SVGIG (reference sequence). This CDR3 contains 17 residues. CDR3 sequence reads: CAWSGLTDSIYTDTQYF. The CDR3, as DNA: TGTGCCTGGAGTGGATTGACAGACAGCATATACACAGATACGCAGTATTTT.

The J gene is TRBJ2-3, the V gene TRBV27, with TRBD2 matching over 8 bases. In germline, CDR1 is MNHEY, CDR2 SMNVEV (reference sequence). The CDR3 is made up of 14 amino acids. V shed 4 bases and J 3 bases; nucleotides not matched to a gene: 3. This chain's CDR3 is CASSSAGATDTQYF. The DNA of the CDR3 is TGTGCCAGCAGTTCAGCGGGGGCGACAGATACGCAGTATTTT.

This clone appeared a few times. This chain uses TRBV19 with TRBJ1-1; D unresolved. CDR3 length equals 13 residues. The germline V gene has CDR1 LNHDA and CDR2 SQIVND (reference sequence). V was pared by 7 bases and J by 1 base, with 10 bases between. CDR3 loop: CASTLGRNTEAFF. The CDR3 DNA reads TGTGCCAGTACCCTCGGGAGGAACACTGAAGCTTTCTTT.

The chain combines TRBV6-5 with TRBJ1-2; possible D gene TRBD1, 6 bases. CDR3 length: 16 amino acids. Trimming took off 4 bases at V and 4 bases at J, with 19 bases between the two ends. The germline V gene encodes CDR1 MNHEY and CDR2 SVGAGI. CDR3 amino acids: CASSSRRQDWSYGYTF. CDR3 sequence (DNA): TGTGCCAGCAGTTCTCGTCGACAGGATTGGAGCTATGGCTACACCTTC.

The J gene is TRBJ1-3, the V gene TRBV6-1, with D uncertain. The CDR3 length is 15 residues. Trimming took off 11 bases at V and 3 bases at J, with 20 bases between the two ends. The germline gives CDR1 MNHNS, CDR2 SASEGT. CDR3 DNA sequence: TGTGCCGGCATCTTTCTCGAGGGCAGTGGAAACACCATATATTTT. This translates into CAGIFLEGSGNTIYF.

V gene TRBV6-5 combines with J gene TRBJ1-1; D may be TRBD1 (6 bases). Trimming removed 2 bases at V and 7 bases at J, with 8 bases between. The CDR3 length is 12 residues. Germline V gene data show CDR1 as MNHEY and CDR2 as SVGAGI. CDR3 nucleotide sequence: TGTGCCAGCAGTTACGGACAGAGTGAAGCTTTCTTT. Translating gives CASSYGQSEAFF.

The chain joins TRBV15 to TRBJ2-1; TRBD2 might be the D (7 bases). V was clipped by 5 bases and J by 15 bases, with 17 bases between them. Germline values: CDR1 LNHNV, CDR2 YYDKDF (reference sequence). The CDR3 is made up of 12 amino acids. The CDR3 loop is CATSVRGGGLFF. The CDR3 DNA reads as TGTGCCACCAGCGTAAGGGGGGGTGGTCTGTTCTTC.

The genes are TRBV5-6 and TRBJ1-1; D remains ambiguous. The CDR3 totals 15 residues. The V and J ends lost 6 bases and 5 bases respectively, with 20 bases between them. Looked up from germline, CDR1 is SGHDT and CDR2 is YYEEEE. The CDR3 protein is CASIGWVGGRTEAFF. The CDR3, as DNA: TGTGCCAGCATAGGGTGGGTCGGAGGGCGGACTGAAGCTTTCTTT.

The rearrangement uses TRBV10-3 and TRBJ2-1; 7 bases line up with TRBD2. Germline trimming cut 4 bases from V and 2 bases from J; bases unmatched to any gene: 2. The germline V gene encodes CDR1 ENHRY and CDR2 SYGVKD. This CDR3 spans 14 amino acids. CDR3 DNA sequence: TGTGCCATCAGTGGAGGGAGGGCCTACAATGAGCAGTTCTTC. It codes for CAISGGRAYNEQFF.

The V gene is TRBV4-1, the J gene TRBJ1-1; D remains unclear. The CDR3 is made up of 13 amino acids. The ends were cut back, 8 bases at V and 1 base at J, with 11 bases in the middle. Germline V CDR1 and CDR2: MGHRA, YSYEKL. CDR3 sequence: CASCLSGNTEAFF. CDR3 sequence (DNA): TGCGCCAGCTGTCTATCCGGGAACACTGAAGCTTTCTTT.

In DNA form, the CDR3 reads TGTGCCAGCAGCCAGACTAGCGGGGCCTACGAGCAGTACTTC. Protein product: CASSQTSGAYEQYF. V usage is TRBV7-9 and J usage is TRBJ2-7, with 11 bases matching TRBD2. The trim removed 5 bases at V and 2 bases at J, leaving 2 bases unmatched. Germline V gene lookup returns CDR1 SEHNR and CDR2 FQNEAQ (reference sequence). The CDR3 is 14 amino acids.

On this clone: This specimen includes other DNA sequences encoding the same CDR3. The chain combines TRBV27 with TRBJ2-2, with D tentatively TRBD1 (6 bases). Between the trimmed V and J ends, which lost 4 bases and 1 base, there was a span of 7 bases. Germline lookup yields CDR1 MNHEY and CDR2 SMNVEV (reference sequence). The CDR3 consists of 14 residues. CDR3 coding DNA: TGTGCCAGCAGTTGGGGGCAGAACACCGGGGAGCTGTTTTTT. Translation gives CASSWGQNTGELFF.

V gene TRBV29-1 combines with J gene TRBJ1-1; 7 bases agree with TRBD1. Germline V gene sequence: CDR1 SQVTM, CDR2 ANQGSEA. The ends lost 3 bases at V and 4 bases at J; junction bases unmatched: 5. The CDR3 is made up of 13 amino acids. CDR3 sequence reads: CSVDTGVFTEAFF. In DNA form, the CDR3 reads TGCAGCGTTGACACAGGGGTGTTCACTGAAGCTTTCTTT.